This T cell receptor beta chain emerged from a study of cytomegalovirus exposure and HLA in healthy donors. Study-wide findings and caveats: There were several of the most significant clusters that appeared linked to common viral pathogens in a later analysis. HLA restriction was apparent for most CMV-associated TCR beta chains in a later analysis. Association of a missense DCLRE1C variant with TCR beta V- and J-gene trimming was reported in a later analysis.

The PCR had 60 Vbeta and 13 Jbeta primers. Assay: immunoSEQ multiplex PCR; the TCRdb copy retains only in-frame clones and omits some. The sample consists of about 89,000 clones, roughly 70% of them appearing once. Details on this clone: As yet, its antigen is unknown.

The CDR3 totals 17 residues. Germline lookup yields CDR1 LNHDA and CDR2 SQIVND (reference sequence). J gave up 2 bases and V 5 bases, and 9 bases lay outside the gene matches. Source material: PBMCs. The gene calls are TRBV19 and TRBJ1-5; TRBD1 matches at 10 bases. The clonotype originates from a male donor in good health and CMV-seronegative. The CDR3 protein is CASSLGTGDMGNQPQHF. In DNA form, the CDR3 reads TGTGCCAGTAGTCTCGGGACAGGGGACATGGGCAATCAGCCCCAGCATTTT.